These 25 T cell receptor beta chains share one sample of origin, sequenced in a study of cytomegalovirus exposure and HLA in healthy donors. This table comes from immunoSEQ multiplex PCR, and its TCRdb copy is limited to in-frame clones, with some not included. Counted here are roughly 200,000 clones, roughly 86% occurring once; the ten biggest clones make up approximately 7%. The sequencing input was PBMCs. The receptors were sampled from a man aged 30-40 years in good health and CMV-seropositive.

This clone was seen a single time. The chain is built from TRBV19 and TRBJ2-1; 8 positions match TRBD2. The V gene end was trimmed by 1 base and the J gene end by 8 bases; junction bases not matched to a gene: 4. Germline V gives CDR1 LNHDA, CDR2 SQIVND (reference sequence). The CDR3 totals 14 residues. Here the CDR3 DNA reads TGTGCCAGTAGTATAGCGGGGGGGGATCATGAGCAGTTCTTC. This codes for CASSIAGGDHEQFF.

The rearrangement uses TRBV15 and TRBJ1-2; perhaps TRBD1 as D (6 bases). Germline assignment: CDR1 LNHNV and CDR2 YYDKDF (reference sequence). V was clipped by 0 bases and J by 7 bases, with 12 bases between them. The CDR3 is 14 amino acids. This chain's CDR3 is CATSRDAGAGGYTF. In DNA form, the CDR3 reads TGTGCCACCAGCAGAGATGCAGGGGCTGGTGGCTACACCTTC.

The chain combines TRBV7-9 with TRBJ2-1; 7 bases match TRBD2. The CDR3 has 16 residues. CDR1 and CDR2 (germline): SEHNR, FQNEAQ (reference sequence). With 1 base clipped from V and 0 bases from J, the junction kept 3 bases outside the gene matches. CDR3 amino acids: CASSLGSGRSYNEQFF. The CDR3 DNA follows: TGTGCCAGCAGCTTAGGTAGCGGGCGCTCCTACAATGAGCAGTTCTTC.

The CDR3 is CASSQVVDSPLHF. DNA for the CDR3: TGCGCCAGCAGCCAAGTGGTGGATTCACCCCTCCACTTT. The J gene is TRBJ1-6, the V gene TRBV4-3, with no clear D. The germline V gene has CDR1 LGHNA and CDR2 YSLEER. V gave up 1 base and J gave up 8 bases, with 6 bases separating them. CDR3 length: 13 residues.

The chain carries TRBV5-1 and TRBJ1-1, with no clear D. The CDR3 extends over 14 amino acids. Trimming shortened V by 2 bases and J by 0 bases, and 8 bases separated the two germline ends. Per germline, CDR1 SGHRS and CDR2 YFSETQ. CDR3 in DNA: TGCGCCAGCAGCTTTGGAGGCGTGAACACTGAAGCTTTCTTT. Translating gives CASSFGGVNTEAFF. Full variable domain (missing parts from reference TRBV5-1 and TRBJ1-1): KAGVTQTPRYLIKTRGQQVTLSCSPISGHRSVSWYQQTPGQGLQFLFEYFSETQRNKGNFPGRFSGRQFSNSRSEMNVSTLELGDSALYLCASSFGGVNTEAFFGQGTRLTVV.

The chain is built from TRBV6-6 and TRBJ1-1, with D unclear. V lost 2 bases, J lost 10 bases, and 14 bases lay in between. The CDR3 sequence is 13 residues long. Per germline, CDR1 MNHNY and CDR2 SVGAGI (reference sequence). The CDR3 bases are TGTGCCAGCAGTTACGAGATAAGGGTTGTAGCTTTCTTT. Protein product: CASSYEIRVVAFF.

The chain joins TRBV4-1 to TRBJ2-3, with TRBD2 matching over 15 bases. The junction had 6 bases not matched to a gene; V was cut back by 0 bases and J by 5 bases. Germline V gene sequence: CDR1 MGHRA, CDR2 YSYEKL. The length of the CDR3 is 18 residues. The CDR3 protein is CASSQERTSGGAGDTQYF. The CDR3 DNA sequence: TGCGCCAGCAGCCAAGAACGGACTAGCGGGGGGGCAGGAGATACGCAGTATTTT.

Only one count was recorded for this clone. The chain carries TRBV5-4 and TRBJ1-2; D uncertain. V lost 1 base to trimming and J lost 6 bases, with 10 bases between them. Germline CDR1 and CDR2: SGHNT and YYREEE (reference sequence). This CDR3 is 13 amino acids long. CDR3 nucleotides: TGTGCCAGCAGCTTGTTCCGGGGTGATGGCTACACCTTC. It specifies CASSLFRGDGYTF.

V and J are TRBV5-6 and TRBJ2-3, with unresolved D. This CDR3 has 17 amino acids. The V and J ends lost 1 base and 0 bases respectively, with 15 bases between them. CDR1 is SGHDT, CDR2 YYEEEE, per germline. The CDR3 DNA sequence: TGTGCCAGCAGCTTGTCTGGGGTCCCCTCTAGCACAGATACGCAGTATTTT. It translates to CASSLSGVPSSTDTQYF.

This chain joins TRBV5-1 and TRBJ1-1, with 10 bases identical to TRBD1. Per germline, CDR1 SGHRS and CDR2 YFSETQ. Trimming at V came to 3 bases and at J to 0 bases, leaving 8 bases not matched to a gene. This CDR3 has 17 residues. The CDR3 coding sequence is TGCGCCAGCAGCTACACTGACAGGGGGCGCATGAACACTGAAGCTTTCTTT. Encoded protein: CASSYTDRGRMNTEAFF. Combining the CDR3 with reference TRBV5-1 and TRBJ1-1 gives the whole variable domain KAGVTQTPRYLIKTRGQQVTLSCSPISGHRSVSWYQQTPGQGLQFLFEYFSETQRNKGNFPGRFSGRQFSNSRSEMNVSTLELGDSALYLCASSYTDRGRMNTEAFFGQGTRLTVV.

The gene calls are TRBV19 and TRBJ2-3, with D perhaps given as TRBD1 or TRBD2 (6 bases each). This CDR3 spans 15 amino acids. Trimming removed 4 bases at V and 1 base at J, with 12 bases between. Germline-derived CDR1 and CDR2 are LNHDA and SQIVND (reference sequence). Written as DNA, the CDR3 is TGTGCCAGTAGTACCCCTAGGGGGGGCACAGATACGCAGTATTTT. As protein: CASSTPRGGTDTQYF. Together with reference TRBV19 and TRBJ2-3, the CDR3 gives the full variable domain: DGGITQSPKYLFRKEGQNVTLSCEQNLNHDAMYWYRQDPGQGLRLIYYSQIVNDFQKGDIAEGYSVSREKKESFPLTVTSAQKNPTAFYLCASSTPRGGTDTQYFGPGTRLTVL.

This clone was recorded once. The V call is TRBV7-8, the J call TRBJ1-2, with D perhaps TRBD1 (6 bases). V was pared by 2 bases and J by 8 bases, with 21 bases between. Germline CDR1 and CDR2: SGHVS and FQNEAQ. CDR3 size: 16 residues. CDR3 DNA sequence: TGTGCCAGCAGCTTACGTCTTCGGGGGGGGGCGGAGGGCTACACCTTC. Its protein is CASSLRLRGGAEGYTF.

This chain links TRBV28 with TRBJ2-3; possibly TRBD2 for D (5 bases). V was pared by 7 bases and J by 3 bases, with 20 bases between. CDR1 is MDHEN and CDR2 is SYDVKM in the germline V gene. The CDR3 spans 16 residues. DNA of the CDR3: TGTGCCAGCAATTGGGGTGTAGCGATAGGGACAGATACGCAGTATTTT. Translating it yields CASNWGVAIGTDTQYF.

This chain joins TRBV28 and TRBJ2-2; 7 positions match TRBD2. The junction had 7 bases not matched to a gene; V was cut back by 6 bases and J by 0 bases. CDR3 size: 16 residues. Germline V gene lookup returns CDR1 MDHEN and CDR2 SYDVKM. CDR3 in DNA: TGTGCCAGCAGCGGGGGGAGCCGGGCGAACACCGGGGAGCTGTTTTTT. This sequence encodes CASSGGSRANTGELFF.

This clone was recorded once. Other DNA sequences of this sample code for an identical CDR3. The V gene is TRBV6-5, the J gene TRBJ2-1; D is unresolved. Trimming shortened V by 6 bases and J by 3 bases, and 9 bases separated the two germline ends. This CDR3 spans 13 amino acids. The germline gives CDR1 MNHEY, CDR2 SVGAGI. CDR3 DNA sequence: TGTGCCAGCAGCCCGTCTCTCTACAATGAGCAGTTCTTC. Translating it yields CASSPSLYNEQFF.

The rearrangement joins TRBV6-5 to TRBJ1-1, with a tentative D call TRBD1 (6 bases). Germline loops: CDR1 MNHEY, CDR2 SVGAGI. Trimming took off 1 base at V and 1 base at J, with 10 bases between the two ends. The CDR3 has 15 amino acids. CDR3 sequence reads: CASSYLVQGNTEAFF. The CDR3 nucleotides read TGTGCCAGCAGTTACTTGGTACAGGGGAACACTGAAGCTTTCTTT.

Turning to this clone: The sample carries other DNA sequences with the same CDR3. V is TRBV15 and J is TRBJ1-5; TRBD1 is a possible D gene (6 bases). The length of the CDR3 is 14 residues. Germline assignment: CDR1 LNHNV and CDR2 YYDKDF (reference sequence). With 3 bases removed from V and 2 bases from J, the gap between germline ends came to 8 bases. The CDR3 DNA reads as TGTGCCACCAGCAGGGCAGGGGGCAATCAGCCCCAGCATTTT. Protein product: CATSRAGGNQPQHF.

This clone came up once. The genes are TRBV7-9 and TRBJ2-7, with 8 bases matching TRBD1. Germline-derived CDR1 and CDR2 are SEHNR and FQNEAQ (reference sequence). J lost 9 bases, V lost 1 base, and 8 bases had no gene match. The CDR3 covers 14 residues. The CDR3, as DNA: TGTGCCAGCAGCTTAGACTTGGACAGGGTGGGGCAGTACTTC. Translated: CASSLDLDRVGQYF.

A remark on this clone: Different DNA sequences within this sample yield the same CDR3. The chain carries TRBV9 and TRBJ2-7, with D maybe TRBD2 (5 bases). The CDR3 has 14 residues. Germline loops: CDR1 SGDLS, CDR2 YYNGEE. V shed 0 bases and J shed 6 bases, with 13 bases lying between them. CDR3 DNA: TGTGCCAGCAGCGTAGCACGTGCGGGCGGCGAGCAGTACTTC. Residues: CASSVARAGGEQYF.

CDR3 coding DNA: TGTGCCTGGACAAACACACGGCACTCTGGAAACACCATATATTTT. It translates to CAWTNTRHSGNTIYF. The chain employs TRBV30 and TRBJ1-3; D unclear. Trimming pared 4 bases from V and 0 bases from J, leaving 13 bases between. The CDR3 runs 15 residues. The germline V gene has CDR1 GTSNPN and CDR2 SVGIG (reference sequence).

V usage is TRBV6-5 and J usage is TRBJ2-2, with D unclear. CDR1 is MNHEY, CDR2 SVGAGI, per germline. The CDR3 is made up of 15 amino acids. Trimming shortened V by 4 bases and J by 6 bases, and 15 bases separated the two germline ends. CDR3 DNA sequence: TGTGCCAGCAGTTCGGGCGCTGGAAGGGCCGGGGAGCTGTTTTTT. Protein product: CASSSGAGRAGELFF.

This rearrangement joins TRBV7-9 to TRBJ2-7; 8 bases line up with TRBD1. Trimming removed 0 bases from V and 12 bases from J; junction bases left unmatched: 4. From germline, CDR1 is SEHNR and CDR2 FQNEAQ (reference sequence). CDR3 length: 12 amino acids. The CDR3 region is CASSLADRARYF. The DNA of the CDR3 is TGTGCCAGCAGCTTAGCGGACAGGGCCCGGTACTTC. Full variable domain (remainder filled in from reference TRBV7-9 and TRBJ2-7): DTGVSQNPRHKITKRGQNVTFRCDPISEHNRLYWYRQTLGQGPEFLTYFQNEAQLEKSRLLSDRFSAERPKGSFSTLEIQRTEQGDSAMYLCASSLADRARYFGPGTRLTVT.

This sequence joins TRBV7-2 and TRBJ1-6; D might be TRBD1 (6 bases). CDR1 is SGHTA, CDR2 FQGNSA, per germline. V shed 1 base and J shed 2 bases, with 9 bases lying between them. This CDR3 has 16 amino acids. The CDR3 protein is CASSLDAGAYNSPLHF. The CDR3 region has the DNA TGTGCCAGCAGCTTAGACGCAGGGGCCTATAATTCACCCCTCCACTTT.

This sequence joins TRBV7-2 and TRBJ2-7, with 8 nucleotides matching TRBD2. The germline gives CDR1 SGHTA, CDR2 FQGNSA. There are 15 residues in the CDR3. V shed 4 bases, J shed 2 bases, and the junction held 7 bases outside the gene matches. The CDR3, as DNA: TGTGCCAGCAGCTCCAGTCCGGGGGGGACCTACGAGCAGTACTTC. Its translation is CASSSSPGGTYEQYF. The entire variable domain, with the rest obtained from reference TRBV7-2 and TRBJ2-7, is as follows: GAGVSQSPSNKVTEKGKDVELRCDPISGHTALYWYRQSLGQGLEFLIYFQGNSAPDKSGLPSDRFSAERTGGSVSTLTIQRTQQEDSAVYLCASSSSPGGTYEQYFGPGTRLTVT.

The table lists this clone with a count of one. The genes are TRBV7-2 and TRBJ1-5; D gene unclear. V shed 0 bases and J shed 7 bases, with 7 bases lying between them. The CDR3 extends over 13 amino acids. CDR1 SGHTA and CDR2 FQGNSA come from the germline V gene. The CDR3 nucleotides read TGTGCCAGCAGCTTAGCAGGAGACCAGCCCCAGCATTTT. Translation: CASSLAGDQPQHF.